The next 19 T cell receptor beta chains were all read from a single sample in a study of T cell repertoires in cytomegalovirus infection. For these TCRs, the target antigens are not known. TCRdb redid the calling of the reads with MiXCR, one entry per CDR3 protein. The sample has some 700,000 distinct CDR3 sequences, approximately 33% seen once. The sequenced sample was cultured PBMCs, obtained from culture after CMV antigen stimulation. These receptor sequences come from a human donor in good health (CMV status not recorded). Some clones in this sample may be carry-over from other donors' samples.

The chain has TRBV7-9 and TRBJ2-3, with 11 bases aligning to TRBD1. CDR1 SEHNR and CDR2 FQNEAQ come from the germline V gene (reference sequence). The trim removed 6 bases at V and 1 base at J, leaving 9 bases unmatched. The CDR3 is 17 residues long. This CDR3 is CASSRTGGVFGTDTQYF. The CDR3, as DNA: TGTGCCAGCAGTCGGACAGGGGGCGTATTCGGCACAGATACGCAGTATTTT.

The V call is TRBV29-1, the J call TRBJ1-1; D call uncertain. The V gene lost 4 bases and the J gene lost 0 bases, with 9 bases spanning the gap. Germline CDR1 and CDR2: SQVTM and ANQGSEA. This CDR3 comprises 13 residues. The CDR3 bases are TGCAGCGTTGCCCAGGTCATGAACACTGAAGCTTTCTTT. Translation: CSVAQVMNTEAFF.

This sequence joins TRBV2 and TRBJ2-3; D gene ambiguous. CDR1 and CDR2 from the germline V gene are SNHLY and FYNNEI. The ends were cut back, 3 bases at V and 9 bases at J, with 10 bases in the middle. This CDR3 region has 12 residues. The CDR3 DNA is TGTGCCAGCAGTGACCGGGCTGGGACGCAGTATTTT. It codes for CASSDRAGTQYF.

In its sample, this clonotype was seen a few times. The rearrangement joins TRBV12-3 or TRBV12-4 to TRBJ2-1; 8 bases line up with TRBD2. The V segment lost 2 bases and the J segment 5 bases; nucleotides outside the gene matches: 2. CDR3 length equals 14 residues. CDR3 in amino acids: CASSLTSGNNEQFF. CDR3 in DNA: TGTGCCAGCAGTTTAACTAGCGGTAACAATGAGCAGTTCTTC.

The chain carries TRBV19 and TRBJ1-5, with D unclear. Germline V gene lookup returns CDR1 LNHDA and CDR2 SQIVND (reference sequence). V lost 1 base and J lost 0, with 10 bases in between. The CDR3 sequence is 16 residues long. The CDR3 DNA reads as TGTGCCAGTAGTATAGGAATTGCGAATAGCAATCAGCCCCAGCATTTT. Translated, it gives CASSIGIANSNQPQHF.

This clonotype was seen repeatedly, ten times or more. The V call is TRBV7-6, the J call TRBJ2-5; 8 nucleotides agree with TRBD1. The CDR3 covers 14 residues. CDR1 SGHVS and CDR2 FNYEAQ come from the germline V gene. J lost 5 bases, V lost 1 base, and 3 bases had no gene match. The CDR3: CASSLGRGQETQYF. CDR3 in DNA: TGTGCCAGCAGCTTAGGCAGGGGGCAGGAGACCCAGTACTTC.

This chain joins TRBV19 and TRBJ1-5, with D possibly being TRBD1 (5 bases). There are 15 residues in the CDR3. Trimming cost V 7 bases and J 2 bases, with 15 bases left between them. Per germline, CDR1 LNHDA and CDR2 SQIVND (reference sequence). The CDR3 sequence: CASNVRDSRNQPQHF. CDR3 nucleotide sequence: TGTGCCAGTAACGTAAGAGACAGCCGCAATCAGCCCCAGCATTTT.

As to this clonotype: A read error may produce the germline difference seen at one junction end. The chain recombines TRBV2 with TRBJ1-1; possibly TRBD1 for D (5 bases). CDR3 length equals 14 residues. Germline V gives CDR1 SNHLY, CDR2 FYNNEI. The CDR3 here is CASSETGVNTEASF. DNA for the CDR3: TGTGCCAGCAGTGAAACGGGGGTGAACACTGAAGCTTCCTTT.

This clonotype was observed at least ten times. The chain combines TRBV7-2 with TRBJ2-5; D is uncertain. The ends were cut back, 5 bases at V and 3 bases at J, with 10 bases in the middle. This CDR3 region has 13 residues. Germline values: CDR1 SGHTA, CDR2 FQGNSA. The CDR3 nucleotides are TGTGCCAGCAGCCCCGCTGCGGAAGAGACCCAGTACTTC. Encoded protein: CASSPAAEETQYF.

The CDR3, as DNA: TGTGCCAGCAGCAAACCTAGCGGTCATGAGCAGTTCTTC. Protein: CASSKPSGHEQFF. The chain carries TRBV7-9 and TRBJ2-1; 7 bases map to TRBD2. V lost 5 bases and J lost 8; bases outside the gene matches: 6. The germline CDR1 and CDR2 sequences are SEHNR and FQNEAQ (reference sequence). The CDR3 contains 13 residues.

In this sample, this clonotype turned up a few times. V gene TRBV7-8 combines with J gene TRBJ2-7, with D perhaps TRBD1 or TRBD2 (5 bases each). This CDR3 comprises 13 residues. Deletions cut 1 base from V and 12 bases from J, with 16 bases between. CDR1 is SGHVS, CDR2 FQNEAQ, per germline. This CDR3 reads CASSLGGTMILYF. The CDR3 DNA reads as TGTGCCAGCAGCTTAGGAGGGACGATGATCCTGTACTTC.

The CDR3 sequence: CASSRTGIEAFF. The CDR3 nucleotides are TGTGCCAGCAGCCGGACAGGGATTGAAGCTTTCTTT. V usage is TRBV4-2 and J usage is TRBJ1-1, with TRBD1 matching 8 bases. Looked up from germline, CDR1 is LGHNA and CDR2 is YNFKEQ. J lost 7 bases, V lost 4 bases, and 2 bases had no gene match. This CDR3 is built from 12 residues.

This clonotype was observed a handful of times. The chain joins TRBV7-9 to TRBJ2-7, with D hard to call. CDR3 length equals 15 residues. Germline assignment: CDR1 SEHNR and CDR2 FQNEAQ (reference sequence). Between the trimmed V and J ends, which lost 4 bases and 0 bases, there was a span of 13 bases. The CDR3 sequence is CASSSWTTFSYEQYF. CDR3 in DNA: TGTGCCAGCAGCTCCTGGACCACATTCTCCTACGAGCAGTACTTC.

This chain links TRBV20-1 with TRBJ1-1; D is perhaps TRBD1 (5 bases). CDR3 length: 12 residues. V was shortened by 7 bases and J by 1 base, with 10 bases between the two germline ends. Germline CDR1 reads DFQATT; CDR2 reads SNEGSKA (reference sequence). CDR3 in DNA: TGCAGTGTCTTAGACAGGAACACTGAAGCTTTCTTT. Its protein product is CSVLDRNTEAFF.

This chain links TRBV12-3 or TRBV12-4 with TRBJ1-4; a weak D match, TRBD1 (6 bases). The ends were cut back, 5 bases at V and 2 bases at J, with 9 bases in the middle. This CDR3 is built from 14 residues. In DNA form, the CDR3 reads TGTGCCAGCAGTGCAGGGGAGACTAATGAAAAACTGTTTTTT. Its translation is CASSAGETNEKLFF.

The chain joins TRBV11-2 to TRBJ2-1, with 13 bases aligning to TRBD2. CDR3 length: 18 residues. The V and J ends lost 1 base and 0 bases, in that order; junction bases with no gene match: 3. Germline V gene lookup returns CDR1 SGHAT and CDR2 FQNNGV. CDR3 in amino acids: CASSLVGLAGVSYNEQFF. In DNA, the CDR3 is TGTGCCAGCAGCTTAGTTGGACTAGCGGGAGTCTCCTACAATGAGCAGTTCTTC.

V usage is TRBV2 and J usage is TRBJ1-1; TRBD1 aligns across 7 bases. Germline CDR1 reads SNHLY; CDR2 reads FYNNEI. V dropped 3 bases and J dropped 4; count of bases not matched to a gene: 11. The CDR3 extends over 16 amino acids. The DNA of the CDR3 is TGTGCCAGCAGTGATACTGGGGTAAGGGGGCTCACTGAAGCTTTCTTT. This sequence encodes CASSDTGVRGLTEAFF.

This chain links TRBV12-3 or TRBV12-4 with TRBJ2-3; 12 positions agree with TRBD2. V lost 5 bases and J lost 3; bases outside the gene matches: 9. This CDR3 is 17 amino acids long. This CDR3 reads CASSLKTSGRGTDTQYF. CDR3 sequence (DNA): TGTGCCAGCAGTCTAAAGACTAGCGGGAGAGGTACAGATACGCAGTATTTT.

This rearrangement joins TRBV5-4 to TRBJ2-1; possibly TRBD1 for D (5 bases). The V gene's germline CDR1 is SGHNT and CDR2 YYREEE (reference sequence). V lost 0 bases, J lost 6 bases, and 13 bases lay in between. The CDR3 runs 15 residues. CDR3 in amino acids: CASSLVQGSFNEQFF. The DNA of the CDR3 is TGTGCCAGCAGCTTGGTGCAGGGTTCATTCAATGAGCAGTTCTTC.